This T cell receptor (beta chain) is drawn from a study of blood T cell repertoires in COVID-19. On the study more broadly: COVID-19 samples collected from the United States, Italy and Spain covered acute and convalescent phases. Sources were T cells, B-cell-depleted T cells, or PBMCs; the material itself was cDNA or gDNA.

Seattle cases were enrolled at active infection and followed longitudinally. The CDR3 covers 15 residues. Germline V gene data show CDR1 as SGHVS and CDR2 as FNYEAQ. The J segment lost 2 bases and the V segment lost 5 bases, leaving 8 bases of the junction unmatched. In the original analysis: Amplifying reference gene primers gave estimates of nucleated cell counts. Only in-frame clones appear in the TCRdb table, and some are missing; sequencing was by immunoSEQ multiplex PCR. That table is the source of V, J and clone size, and D and trimming were worked out from the DNA. The repertoire consists of some 360,000 clones, with over 75% occurring once and the leading ten covering about 2.1%.

This sequence joins TRBV7-6 and TRBJ2-5; 7 bases map to TRBD1. Sequencing used peripheral blood. The origin of this receptor is a woman aged 60 to 75 with COVID-19, enrolled during active disease. The CDR3 nucleotides read TGTGCCAGCAGCGAGGGGACAGTTGCACAAGAGACCCAGTACTTC. Amino acids: CASSEGTVAQETQYF.